This TCR beta chain is drawn from a study of cytomegalovirus exposure and HLA in healthy donors. Germline CDR1 and CDR2: SGDLS and YYNGEE. The CDR3 is made up of 16 amino acids. V shed 0 bases, J shed 4 bases, and the junction held 8 bases outside the gene matches. The PCR made use of 60 Vbeta and 13 Jbeta primers. The repertoire was sequenced with immunoSEQ multiplex PCR; TCRdb's copy has only in-frame clones and lacks some. Among about 160,000 clones, 75% to 90% were seen once, and the ten largest hold 6.3%. The genes are TRBV9 and TRBJ2-3; TRBD2 agrees at 7 bases. The sequenced sample consisted of PBMCs. The source is a male donor in good health and CMV-seropositive. The CDR3 nucleotides read TGTGCCAGCAGCGTAGCTGTGGGGGGGAGGGCAGATACGCAGTATTTT. It yields the protein CASSVAVGGRADTQYF.